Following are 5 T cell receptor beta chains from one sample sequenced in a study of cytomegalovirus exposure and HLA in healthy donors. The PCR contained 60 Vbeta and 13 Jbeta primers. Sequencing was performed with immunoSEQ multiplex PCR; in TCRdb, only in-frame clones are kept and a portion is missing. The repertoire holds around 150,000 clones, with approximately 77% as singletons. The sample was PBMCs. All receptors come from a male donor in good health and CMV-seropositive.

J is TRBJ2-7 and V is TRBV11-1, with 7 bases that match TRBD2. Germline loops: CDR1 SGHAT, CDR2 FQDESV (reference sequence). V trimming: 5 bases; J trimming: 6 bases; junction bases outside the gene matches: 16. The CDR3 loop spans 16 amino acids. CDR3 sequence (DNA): TGTGCCAGCAGCCACCGGGGGACTACGGCCGGGGGCGAGCAGTACTTC. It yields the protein CASSHRGTTAGGEQYF.

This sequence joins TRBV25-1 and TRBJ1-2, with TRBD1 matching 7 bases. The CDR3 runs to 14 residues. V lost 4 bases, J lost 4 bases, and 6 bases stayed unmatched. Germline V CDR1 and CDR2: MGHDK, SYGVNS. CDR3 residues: CASSVGGDSYGYTF. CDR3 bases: TGTGCCAGCAGTGTCGGAGGGGACAGCTATGGCTACACCTTC.

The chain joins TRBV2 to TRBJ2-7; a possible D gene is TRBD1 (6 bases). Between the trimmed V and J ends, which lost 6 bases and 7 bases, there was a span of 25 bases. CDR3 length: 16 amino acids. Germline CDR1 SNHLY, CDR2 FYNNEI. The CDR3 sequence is CASSTIWAGERREQYF. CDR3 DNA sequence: TGTGCCAGCAGCACAATATGGGCAGGGGAGAGAAGGGAGCAGTACTTC.

The CDR3, as DNA: TGCGCCAGCAGCCCAGGACAGGGGGCTGGCGGGGAGCTGTTTTTT. This encodes CASSPGQGAGGELFF. The chain recombines TRBV5-1 with TRBJ2-2, with TRBD1 matching 11 bases. The junction had 6 bases not matched to a gene; V was cut back by 4 bases and J by 7 bases. This CDR3 spans 15 amino acids. Germline V CDR1 and CDR2: SGHRS, YFSETQ.

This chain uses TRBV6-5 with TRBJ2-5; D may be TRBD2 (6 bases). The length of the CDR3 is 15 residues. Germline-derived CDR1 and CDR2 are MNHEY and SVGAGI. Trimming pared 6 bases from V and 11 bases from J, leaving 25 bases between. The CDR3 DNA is TGTGCCAGCAGCCGCACGACAAGGACTACGTACGGGCAGTACTTC. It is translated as CASSRTTRTTYGQYF.